Each of the 14 T cell receptor beta chains below was sequenced from the same sample in a study of blood T cells in healthy people across ages. The second PCR ran roughly 6 to 11 cycles with a sample-barcoded 5' primer and J-beta primers. Using its own MiXCR run on the 5' RACE reads, TCRdb lists one record per CDR3 protein. The sample shows roughly 1.7 million distinct CDR3 sequences, about 32% of them seen only once. Input material: blood. The receptors shown here come from a woman aged 25 to 39 in good health.

This clonotype has more than one count but fewer than ten. The chain has TRBV4-2 and TRBJ1-2; the match to TRBD1 covers 7 bases. J lost 8 bases, V lost 3 bases, and 12 bases had no gene match. The CDR3 spans 15 residues. The germline V gene encodes CDR1 LGHNA and CDR2 YNFKEQ. The CDR3 region is CASSHGGPTGQGYTF. CDR3 bases: TGTGCCAGCAGCCACGGGGGCCCGACAGGGCAAGGCTACACCTTC.

The chain carries TRBV9 and TRBJ2-1; D perhaps matches TRBD2 (7 bases). The CDR3 runs to 18 residues. V was cut by 4 bases and J by 0 bases, with 20 bases left in between. Germline V lookup: CDR1 SGDLS, CDR2 YYNGEE. CDR3 in amino acids: CASSRGGLAKHSYNEQFF. The DNA for the CDR3 is TGTGCCAGCAGCAGGGGGGGGCTAGCGAAACACTCCTACAATGAGCAGTTCTTC.

This clonotype came up a few times. The chain combines TRBV7-9 with TRBJ2-4; no firm D call. Between the trimmed V and J ends, which lost 5 bases and 0 bases, there was a span of 14 bases. The germline V gene has CDR1 SEHNR and CDR2 FQNEAQ (reference sequence). This CDR3 has 16 residues. The CDR3 here is CASSPGLGIAKNIQYF. The CDR3 region has the DNA TGTGCCAGCAGCCCCGGGTTAGGGATAGCCAAAAACATTCAGTACTTC.

This clonotype occurred a few times. The chain combines TRBV7-9 with TRBJ2-2; D gene ambiguous. The CDR3 length is 15 residues. The germline V gene encodes CDR1 SEHNR and CDR2 FQNEAQ (reference sequence). V was trimmed by 3 bases and J by 1 base, leaving 9 bases between them. The CDR3 region is CASSFMGLNTGELFF. CDR3 sequence (DNA): TGTGCCAGCAGCTTCATGGGGTTGAACACCGGGGAGCTGTTTTTT.

J is TRBJ2-7 and V is TRBV7-9; D could derive from TRBD1 or TRBD2 (5 bases each). Trimming took 5 bases from V and 3 from J, leaving 20 bases between them. CDR3 size: 16 residues. Germline V lookup: CDR1 SEHNR, CDR2 FQNEAQ (reference sequence). The CDR3 reads CASSTDRGQGFYEQYF. Written as DNA, the CDR3 is TGTGCCAGCAGCACGGACCGGGGCCAGGGATTCTACGAGCAGTACTTC.

The sample holds a few counts of this clonotype. This chain's CDR3 is CATSRATRDTQYF. The CDR3 nucleotides read TGTGCCACCAGCAGAGCGACCCGAGATACGCAGTATTTT. The chain combines TRBV15 with TRBJ2-3, with D unresolved. This CDR3 has 13 residues. Trimming pared 1 base from V and 5 bases from J, leaving 7 bases between. From germline, CDR1 is LNHNV and CDR2 YYDKDF (reference sequence).

This chain uses TRBV6-1 with TRBJ2-4; 9 nucleotides match TRBD2. V dropped 6 bases and J dropped 8; count of bases not matched to a gene: 5. Germline V gives CDR1 MNHNS, CDR2 SASEGT. The CDR3 totals 13 residues. For the CDR3, the DNA is TGTGCCAGCAGATGGACTAGCGAAGACATTCAGTACTTC. As protein: CASRWTSEDIQYF.

This rearrangement joins TRBV24-1 to TRBJ2-1; D is perhaps TRBD1 (7 bases). This CDR3 has 19 amino acids. From germline, CDR1 is KGHDR and CDR2 SFDVKD. The germline V and J ends were trimmed by 5 bases and 7 bases, with 29 bases remaining between them. CDR3 protein: CATSGYTGAGGGAGNEQFF. CDR3 nucleotide sequence: TGTGCCACCAGTGGTTATACCGGTGCAGGAGGGGGCGCTGGGAATGAGCAGTTCTTC.

The rearrangement uses TRBV20-1 and TRBJ2-1; TRBD2 matches at 9 bases. V trimming: 1 base; J trimming: 10 bases; junction bases outside the gene matches: 11. Per germline, CDR1 DFQATT and CDR2 SNEGSKA (reference sequence). This CDR3 has 15 amino acids. Written as DNA, the CDR3 is TGCAGTGCTAGAGCTTCGGCGGGAGGGCCATTCGAGCAGTTCTTC. Its protein product is CSARASAGGPFEQFF.

This chain connects TRBV7-9 to TRBJ1-2, with D maybe TRBD1 (5 bases). Trimming removed 5 bases at V and 12 bases at J, with 13 bases between. CDR1 SEHNR and CDR2 FQNEAQ come from the germline V gene (reference sequence). The CDR3 covers 11 residues. The CDR3 coding sequence is TGTGCCAGCAGCCTGTTACGGGGCCACACCTTC. Residues: CASSLLRGHTF.

This clonotype has ten or more counts. The chain recombines TRBV20-1 with TRBJ2-7, with 11 bases matching TRBD1. V shed 3 bases, J shed 7 bases, and the junction held 11 bases outside the gene matches. Germline V gives CDR1 DFQATT, CDR2 SNEGSKA (reference sequence). The length of the CDR3 is 15 residues. The CDR3 loop is CSARPLDRGLWEQYF. The CDR3 DNA reads TGCAGTGCTAGGCCATTGGACAGGGGGCTCTGGGAGCAGTACTTC.

This clonotype was detected a few times. This chain uses TRBV27 with TRBJ1-2; no reliable D call. Germline loops: CDR1 MNHEY, CDR2 SMNVEV (reference sequence). V shed 2 bases and J shed 4 bases, with 8 bases lying between them. This CDR3 has 13 residues. Here the CDR3 DNA reads TGTGCCAGCAGTTTACTCCCAAGCTATGGCTACACCTTC. This gives the protein CASSLLPSYGYTF.

Many counts were recorded for this clonotype. The chain recombines TRBV29-1 with TRBJ2-5; perhaps D is TRBD1 or TRBD2 (5 bases each). CDR1 SQVTM and CDR2 ANQGSEA come from the germline V gene. CDR3 length equals 12 residues. V gave up 6 bases and J gave up 5 bases, with 13 bases separating them. The CDR3 region is CSVPEGKETQYF. As DNA, the CDR3 is TGCAGCGTGCCCGAGGGGAAGGAGACCCAGTACTTC.

This clonotype was counted a few times. The V gene is TRBV14, the J gene TRBJ2-3; 9 positions match TRBD2. This CDR3 contains 17 residues. Losses at the gene ends were 0 bases for V and 5 bases for J; bases not matched to a gene: 9. Germline V gene lookup returns CDR1 SGHDN and CDR2 FVKESK. Written as DNA, the CDR3 is TGTGCCAGCAGCCAAGATTTCTGGCGGGAGGGTGAAGATACGCAGTATTTT. Residues: CASSQDFWREGEDTQYF.